Following are 5 T cell receptor beta chains from one sample sequenced in a study of cytomegalovirus exposure and HLA in healthy donors. 13 Jbeta primers and 60 Vbeta primers were used for the PCR. Assay used: immunoSEQ multiplex PCR; TCRdb lists only in-frame clones, some missing. The repertoire has 150,000 to 200,000 clones, 68% of them found once; the top ten carry 1.1% to 1.5%. The material sequenced was PBMCs. Receptors were obtained from a man over 45 in good health and CMV-seronegative.

The J gene is TRBJ2-3, the V gene TRBV11-2, with a weak D call TRBD2 (6 bases). CDR3 length: 16 residues. From germline, CDR1 is SGHAT and CDR2 FQNNGV. V lost 1 base and J lost 3, with 14 bases in between. CDR3 DNA sequence: TGTGCCAGCAGCTTAGTGTTCGGGGGAAGGACAGATACGCAGTATTTT. This codes for CASSLVFGGRTDTQYF.

This sequence joins TRBV11-2 and TRBJ2-7; D is possibly TRBD2 (5 bases). Per germline, CDR1 SGHAT and CDR2 FQNNGV. V was trimmed by 2 bases and J by 0 bases, leaving 20 bases between them. The CDR3 length is 18 residues. The CDR3 DNA is TGTGCCAGCAGCTTAAGGTCCTTCATTTCTGAGGGCTCCTACGAGCAGTACTTC. This encodes CASSLRSFISEGSYEQYF.

This clone was recorded a few times. The CDR3 nucleotides are TGCGCCAGCAGCCGGGACAGATCCTACTCTGGGGCCAACGTCCTGACTTTC. This gives the protein CASSRDRSYSGANVLTF. The chain employs TRBV4-1 and TRBJ2-6, with 7 bases that match TRBD1. V trimming: 4 bases; J trimming: 0 bases; junction bases outside the gene matches: 6. The CDR3 is 17 amino acids. The germline gives CDR1 MGHRA, CDR2 YSYEKL.

The V and J genes are TRBV11-2 and TRBJ2-7; no clear D. This CDR3 is built from 16 residues. The ends were cut back, 2 bases at V and 4 bases at J, with 18 bases in the middle. Germline loops: CDR1 SGHAT, CDR2 FQNNGV. The CDR3 region has the DNA TGTGCCAGCAGCTTAAGCCCTACGGCAGGCGTGTACGAGCAGTACTTC. Translating it yields CASSLSPTAGVYEQYF.

This chain joins TRBV23-1 and TRBJ2-7; TRBD1 agrees at 7 bases. TRBV23-1 is an ORF, and what it does is uncertain. The CDR3 is 15 amino acids. The junction had 9 bases not matched to a gene; V was cut back by 0 bases and J by 7 bases. The CDR3, as DNA: TGCGCCAGCAGTCAATCGCGGACAGGCCTATGGGAGCAGTACTTC. Translation gives CASSQSRTGLWEQYF.